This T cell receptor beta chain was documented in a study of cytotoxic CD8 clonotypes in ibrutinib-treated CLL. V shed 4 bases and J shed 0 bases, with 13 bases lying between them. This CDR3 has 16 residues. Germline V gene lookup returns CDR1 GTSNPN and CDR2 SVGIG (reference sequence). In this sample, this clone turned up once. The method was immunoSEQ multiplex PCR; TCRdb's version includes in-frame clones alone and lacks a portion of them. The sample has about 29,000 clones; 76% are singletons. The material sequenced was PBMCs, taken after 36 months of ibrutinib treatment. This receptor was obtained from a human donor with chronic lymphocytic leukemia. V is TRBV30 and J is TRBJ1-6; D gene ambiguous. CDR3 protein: CAWTVVISSYNSPLHF. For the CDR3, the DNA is TGTGCCTGGACTGTTGTCATAAGCTCCTATAATTCACCCCTCCACTTT.